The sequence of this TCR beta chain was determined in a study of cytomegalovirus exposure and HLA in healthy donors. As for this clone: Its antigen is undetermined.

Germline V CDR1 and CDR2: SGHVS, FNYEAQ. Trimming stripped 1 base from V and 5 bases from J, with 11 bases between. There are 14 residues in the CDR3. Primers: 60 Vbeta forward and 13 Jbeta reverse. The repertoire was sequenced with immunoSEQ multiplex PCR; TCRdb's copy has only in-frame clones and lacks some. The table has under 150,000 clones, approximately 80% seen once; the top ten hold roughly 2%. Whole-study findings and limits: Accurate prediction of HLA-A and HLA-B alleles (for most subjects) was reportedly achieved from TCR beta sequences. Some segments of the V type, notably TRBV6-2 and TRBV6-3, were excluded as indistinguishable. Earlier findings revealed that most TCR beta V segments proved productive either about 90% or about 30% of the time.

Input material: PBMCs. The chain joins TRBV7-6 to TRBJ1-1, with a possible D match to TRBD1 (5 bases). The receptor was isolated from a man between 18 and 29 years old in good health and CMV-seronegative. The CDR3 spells CASSLGQSVTEAFF. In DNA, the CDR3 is TGTGCCAGCAGCTTAGGACAGTCTGTAACTGAAGCTTTCTTT.